This T cell receptor (beta chain) came from a study of T cell responses to AZD1222 COVID-19 vaccine. General observations from the study: Unmutated variant regions reportedly attract nearly half of all spike-specific TCRs. None of the repertoires were sampled until the peak T cell response had passed. A rise in Spike-specific TCR breadth and depth followed two AZD1222 doses.

The data were produced by immunoSEQ multiplex PCR, yet TCRdb's version contains in-frame clones alone and is incomplete. Of some 50,000 clones listed, 70% to 90% were seen once; the top ten hold approximately 16%. This CDR3 is 17 amino acids long. Trimming at V came to 2 bases and at J to 3 bases, leaving 15 bases not matched to a gene. Germline CDR1 reads GTSNPN; CDR2 reads SVGIG (reference sequence). Remarks on this clone: Its specificity is unknown.

The chain combines TRBV30 with TRBJ2-7, with 8 bases fitting TRBD2. The input for sequencing was peripheral blood, taken on day 0 of AZD1222 vaccination. The TCR sequence derives from an adult in good health. DNA of the CDR3: TGTGCCTGGAGTTTCAGACCCCCGACTAGCGACGACTACGAGCAGTACTTC. Protein: CAWSFRPPTSDDYEQYF.